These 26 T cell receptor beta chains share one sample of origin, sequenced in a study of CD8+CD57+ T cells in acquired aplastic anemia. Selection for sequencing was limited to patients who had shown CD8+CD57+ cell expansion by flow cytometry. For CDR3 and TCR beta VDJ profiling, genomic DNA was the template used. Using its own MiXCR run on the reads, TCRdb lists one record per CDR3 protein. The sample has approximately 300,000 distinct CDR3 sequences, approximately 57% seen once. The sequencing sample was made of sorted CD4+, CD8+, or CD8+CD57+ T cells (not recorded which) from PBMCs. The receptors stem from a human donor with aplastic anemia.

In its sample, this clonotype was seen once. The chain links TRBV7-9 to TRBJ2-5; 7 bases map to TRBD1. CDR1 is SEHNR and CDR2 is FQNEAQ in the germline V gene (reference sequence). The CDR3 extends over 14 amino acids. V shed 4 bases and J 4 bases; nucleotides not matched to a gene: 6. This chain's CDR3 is CASSSKGGLETQYF. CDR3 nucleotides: TGTGCCAGCAGCTCGAAAGGGGGCTTAGAGACCCAGTACTTC. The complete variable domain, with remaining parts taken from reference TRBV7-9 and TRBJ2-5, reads DTGVSQNPRHKITKRGQNVTFRCDPISEHNRLYWYRQTLGQGPEFLTYFQNEAQLEKSRLLSDRFSAERPKGSFSTLEIQRTEQGDSAMYLCASSSKGGLETQYFGPGTRLLVL.

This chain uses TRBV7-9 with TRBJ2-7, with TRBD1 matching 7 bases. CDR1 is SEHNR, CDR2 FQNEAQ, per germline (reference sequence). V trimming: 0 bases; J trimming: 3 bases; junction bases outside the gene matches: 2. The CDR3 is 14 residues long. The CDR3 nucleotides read TGTGCCAGCAGCTTAGCGGGACAGCGCTACGAGCAGTACTTC. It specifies CASSLAGQRYEQYF.

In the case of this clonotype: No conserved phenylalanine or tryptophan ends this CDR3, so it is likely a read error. The CDR3 nucleotides read TGCGCCAGCAGCTTGGTCCCCACTAGCGGGAGTATCAAATACGAGCAGTACCTC. This encodes CASSLVPTSGSIKYEQYL. The chain uses TRBV5-1 and TRBJ2-7; TRBD2 agrees at 11 bases. CDR3 length: 18 residues. From germline, CDR1 is SGHRS and CDR2 YFSETQ. V shed 0 bases and J 4 bases; nucleotides not matched to a gene: 12.

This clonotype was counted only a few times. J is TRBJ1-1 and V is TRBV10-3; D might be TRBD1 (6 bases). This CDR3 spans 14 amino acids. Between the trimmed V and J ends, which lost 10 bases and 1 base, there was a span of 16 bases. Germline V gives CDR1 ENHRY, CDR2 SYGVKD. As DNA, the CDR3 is TGTGCCAGCACCCGGGGGGGGGCGAACACTGAAGCTTTCTTT. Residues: CASTRGGANTEAFF.

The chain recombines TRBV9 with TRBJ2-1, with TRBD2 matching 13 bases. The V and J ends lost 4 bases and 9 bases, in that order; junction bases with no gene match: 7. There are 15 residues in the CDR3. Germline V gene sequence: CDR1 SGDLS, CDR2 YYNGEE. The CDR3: CASSPGTSGKVEQFF. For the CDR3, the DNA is TGTGCCAGCAGCCCCGGGACTAGCGGGAAAGTTGAGCAGTTCTTC.

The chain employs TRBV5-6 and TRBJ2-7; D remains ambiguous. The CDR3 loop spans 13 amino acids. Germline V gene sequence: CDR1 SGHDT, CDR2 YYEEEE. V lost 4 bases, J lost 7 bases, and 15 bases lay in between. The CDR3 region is CASSHNGPREQYF. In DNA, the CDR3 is TGTGCCAGCAGCCACAATGGACCGCGGGAGCAGTACTTC.

This CDR3 reads CASSLPSGGSSSYEQYF. CDR3 nucleotides: TGCGCCAGCAGCTTACCTAGCGGGGGGTCGAGCTCCTACGAGCAGTACTTC. J is TRBJ2-7 and V is TRBV5-1, with 11 bases that match TRBD2. Germline values: CDR1 SGHRS, CDR2 YFSETQ. The V gene end was trimmed by 2 bases and the J gene end by 0 bases; junction bases not matched to a gene: 7. This CDR3 is built from 17 residues.

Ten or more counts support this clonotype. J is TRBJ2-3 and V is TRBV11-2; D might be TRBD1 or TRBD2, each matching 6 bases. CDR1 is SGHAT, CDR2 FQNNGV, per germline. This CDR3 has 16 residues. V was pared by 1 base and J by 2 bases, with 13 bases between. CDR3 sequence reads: CASSLVVGGLTDTQYF. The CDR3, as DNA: TGTGCCAGCAGCTTAGTAGTGGGGGGCCTCACAGATACGCAGTATTTT.

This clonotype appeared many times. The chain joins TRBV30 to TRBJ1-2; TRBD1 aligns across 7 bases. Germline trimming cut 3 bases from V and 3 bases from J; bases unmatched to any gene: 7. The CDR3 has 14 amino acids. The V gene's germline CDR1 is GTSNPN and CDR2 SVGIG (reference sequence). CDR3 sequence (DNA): TGTGCCTGGAGGTCGGGTGACAGGGACTATGGCTACACCTTC. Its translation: CAWRSGDRDYGYTF. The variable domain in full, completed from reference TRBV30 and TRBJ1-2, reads SQTIHQWPATLVQPVGSPLSLECTVEGTSNPNLYWYRQAAGRGLQLLFYSVGIGQISSEVPQNLSASRPQDRQFILSSKKLLLSDSGFYLCAWRSGDRDYGYTFGSGTRLTVV.

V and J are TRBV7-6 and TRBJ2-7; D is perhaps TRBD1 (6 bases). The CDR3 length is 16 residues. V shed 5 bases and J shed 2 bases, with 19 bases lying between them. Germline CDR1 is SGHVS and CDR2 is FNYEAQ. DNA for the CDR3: TGTGCCAGCAGCCTGGGGGCAGGGGTTAGGACCTACGAGCAGTACTTC. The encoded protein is CASSLGAGVRTYEQYF.

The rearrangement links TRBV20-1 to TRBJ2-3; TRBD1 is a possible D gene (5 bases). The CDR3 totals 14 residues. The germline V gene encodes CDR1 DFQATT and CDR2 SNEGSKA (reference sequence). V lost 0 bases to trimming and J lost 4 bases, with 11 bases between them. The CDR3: CSARDAGFADTQYF. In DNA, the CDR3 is TGCAGTGCTAGAGATGCAGGGTTCGCAGATACGCAGTATTTT.

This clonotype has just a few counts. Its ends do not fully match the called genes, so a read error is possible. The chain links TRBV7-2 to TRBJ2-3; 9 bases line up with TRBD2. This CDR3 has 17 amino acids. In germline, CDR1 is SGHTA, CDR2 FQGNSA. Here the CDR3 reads CASSQDLGGGATDTQYF. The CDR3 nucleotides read TGCGCCAGCAGCCAAGACCTTGGCGGGGGGGCGACAGATACGCAGTATTTT.

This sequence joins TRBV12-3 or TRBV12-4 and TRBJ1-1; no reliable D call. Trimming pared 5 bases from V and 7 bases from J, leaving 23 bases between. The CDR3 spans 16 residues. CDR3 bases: TGTGCCAGCAGTGACCCGGGCACCTCTTTACGCAGTGAAGCTTTCTTT. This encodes CASSDPGTSLRSEAFF.

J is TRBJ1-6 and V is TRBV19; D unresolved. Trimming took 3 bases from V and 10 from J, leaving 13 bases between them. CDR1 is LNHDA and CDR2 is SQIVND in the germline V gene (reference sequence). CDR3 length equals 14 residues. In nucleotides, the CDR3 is TGTGCCAGTAGTATCGTATCTTCGGGATCACCCCTCCACTTT. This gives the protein CASSIVSSGSPLHF. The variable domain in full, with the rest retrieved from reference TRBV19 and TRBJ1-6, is DGGITQSPKYLFRKEGQNVTLSCEQNLNHDAMYWYRQDPGQGLRLIYYSQIVNDFQKGDIAEGYSVSREKKESFPLTVTSAQKNPTAFYLCASSIVSSGSPLHFGNGTRLTVT.

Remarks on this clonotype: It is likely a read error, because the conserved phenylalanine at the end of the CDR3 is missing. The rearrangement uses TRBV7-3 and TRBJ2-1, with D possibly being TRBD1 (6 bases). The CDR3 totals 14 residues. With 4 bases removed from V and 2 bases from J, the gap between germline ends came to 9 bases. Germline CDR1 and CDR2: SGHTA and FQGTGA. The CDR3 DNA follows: TGTGCCAGCAGCTGGACAGTTCCCTACAATGAGCAGTTCTCC. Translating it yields CASSWTVPYNEQFS.

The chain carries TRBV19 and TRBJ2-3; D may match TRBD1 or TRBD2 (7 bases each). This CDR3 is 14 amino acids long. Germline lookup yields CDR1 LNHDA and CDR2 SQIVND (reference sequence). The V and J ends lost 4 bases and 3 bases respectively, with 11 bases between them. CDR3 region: CASSTQGGTDTQYF. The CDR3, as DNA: TGTGCCAGTAGTACCCAGGGGGGGACAGATACGCAGTATTTT.

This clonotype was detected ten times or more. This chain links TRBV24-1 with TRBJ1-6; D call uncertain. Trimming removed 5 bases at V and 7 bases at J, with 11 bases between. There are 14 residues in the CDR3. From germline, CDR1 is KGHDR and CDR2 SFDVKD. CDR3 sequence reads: CATSGAGSNSPLHF. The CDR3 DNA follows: TGTGCCACCAGTGGCGCCGGGTCAAATTCACCCCTCCACTTT.

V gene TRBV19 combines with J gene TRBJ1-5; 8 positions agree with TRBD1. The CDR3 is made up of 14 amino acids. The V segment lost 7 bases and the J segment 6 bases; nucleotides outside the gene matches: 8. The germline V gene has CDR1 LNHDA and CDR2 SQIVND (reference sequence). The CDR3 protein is CASKKGQGGQPQHF. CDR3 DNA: TGTGCCAGTAAAAAAGGACAGGGAGGTCAGCCCCAGCATTTT.

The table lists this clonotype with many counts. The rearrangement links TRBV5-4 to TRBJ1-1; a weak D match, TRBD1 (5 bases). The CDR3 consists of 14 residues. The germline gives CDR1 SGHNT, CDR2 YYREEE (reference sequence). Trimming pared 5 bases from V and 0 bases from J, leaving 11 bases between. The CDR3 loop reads CASSFPGVNTEAFF. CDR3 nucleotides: TGTGCCAGCAGTTTCCCGGGGGTGAACACTGAAGCTTTCTTT.

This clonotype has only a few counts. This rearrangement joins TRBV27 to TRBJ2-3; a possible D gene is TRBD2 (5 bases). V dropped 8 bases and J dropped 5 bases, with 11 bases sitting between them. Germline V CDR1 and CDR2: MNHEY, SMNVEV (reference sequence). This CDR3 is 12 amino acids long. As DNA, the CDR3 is TGTGCCAGCCGGGGATTAATAGATACGCAGTATTTT. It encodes CASRGLIDTQYF.

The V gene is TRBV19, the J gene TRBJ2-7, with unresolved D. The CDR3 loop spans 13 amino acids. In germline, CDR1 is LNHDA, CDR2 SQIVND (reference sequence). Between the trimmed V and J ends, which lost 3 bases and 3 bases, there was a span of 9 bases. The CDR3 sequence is CASSMLGIYEQYF. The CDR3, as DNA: TGTGCCAGTAGTATGCTAGGGATCTACGAGCAGTACTTC. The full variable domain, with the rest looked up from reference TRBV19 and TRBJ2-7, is DGGITQSPKYLFRKEGQNVTLSCEQNLNHDAMYWYRQDPGQGLRLIYYSQIVNDFQKGDIAEGYSVSREKKESFPLTVTSAQKNPTAFYLCASSMLGIYEQYFGPGTRLTVT.

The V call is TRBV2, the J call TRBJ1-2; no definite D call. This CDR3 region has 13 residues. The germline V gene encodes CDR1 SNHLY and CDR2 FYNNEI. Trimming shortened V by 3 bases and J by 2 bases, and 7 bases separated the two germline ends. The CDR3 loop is CASSDEGNYGYTF. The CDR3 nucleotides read TGTGCCAGCAGTGACGAAGGGAACTATGGCTACACCTTC. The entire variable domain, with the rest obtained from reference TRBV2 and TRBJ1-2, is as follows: EPEVTQTPSHQVTQMGQEVILRCVPISNHLYFYWYRQILGQKVEFLVSFYNNEISEKSEIFDDQFSVERPDGSNFTLKIRSTKLEDSAMYFCASSDEGNYGYTFGSGTRLTVV.

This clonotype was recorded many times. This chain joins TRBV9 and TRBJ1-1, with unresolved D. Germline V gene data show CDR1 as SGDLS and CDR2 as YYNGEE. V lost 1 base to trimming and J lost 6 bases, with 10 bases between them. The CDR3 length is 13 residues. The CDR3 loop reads CASSVTAGPEAFF. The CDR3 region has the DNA TGTGCCAGCAGCGTAACGGCAGGACCTGAAGCTTTCTTT.

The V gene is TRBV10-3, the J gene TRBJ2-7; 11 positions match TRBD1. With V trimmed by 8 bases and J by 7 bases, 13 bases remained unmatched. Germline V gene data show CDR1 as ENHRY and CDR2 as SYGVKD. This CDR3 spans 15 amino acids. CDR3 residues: CAILPDGQGAREQYF. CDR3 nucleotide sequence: TGTGCCATCCTACCCGACGGACAGGGGGCGCGGGAGCAGTACTTC.

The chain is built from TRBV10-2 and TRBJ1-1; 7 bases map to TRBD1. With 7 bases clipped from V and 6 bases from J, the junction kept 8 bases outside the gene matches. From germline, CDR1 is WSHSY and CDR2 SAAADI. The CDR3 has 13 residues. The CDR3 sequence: CASTEGQGAEAFF. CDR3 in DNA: TGCGCCAGCACCGAAGGGCAGGGGGCTGAAGCTTTCTTT.

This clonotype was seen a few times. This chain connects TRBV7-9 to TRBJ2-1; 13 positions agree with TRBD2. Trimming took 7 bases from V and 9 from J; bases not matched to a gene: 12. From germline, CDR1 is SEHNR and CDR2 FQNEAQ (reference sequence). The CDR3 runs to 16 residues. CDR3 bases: TGTGCCAGCATCGATACCCCCGGGACTAGCGGGGCTGAGCAGTTCTTC. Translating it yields CASIDTPGTSGAEQFF.